This TCR beta chain was sequenced for a study of cytomegalovirus exposure and HLA in healthy donors. For the study at large: Early release data held 75 million to 90 million unique TCRs from HLA-typed donors.

The study, taken as a whole, reports: The study labeled 164 TCR beta chains cytomegalovirus-associated. Among donors in an Asian-associated ancestry cluster, a later analysis reportedly found fewer N-insertions than the roughly 610-donor mean.

Germline V gene sequence: CDR1 SEHNR, CDR2 FQNEAQ (reference sequence). Trimming removed 1 base from V and 4 bases from J; junction bases left unmatched: 8. CDR3 size: 17 residues. As regards this clone: Its antigen is not known.

Researchers ran the PCR with 60 Vbeta and 13 Jbeta primers. Per the original data handling: In a later analysis, around 11 million of 60 million to 80 million unique beta chains occurred in at least two donors. Only in-frame clones appear in the TCRdb table, and some are missing; sequencing was by immunoSEQ multiplex PCR. V, J and clone size were drawn from that table, and D and trimming were deduced from the DNA. Of around 110,000 clones listed, around 86% are singletons. The clonotype comes from a man aged 25-40 years in good health and CMV-seronegative. Sequenced: PBMCs. The chain carries TRBV7-9 and TRBJ2-1; 9 bases are shared with TRBD2. The CDR3 DNA reads as TGTGCCAGCAGCTTAGGTGGAGGCGGGGGGGTATACAATGAGCAGTTCTTC. Translating gives CASSLGGGGGVYNEQFF.